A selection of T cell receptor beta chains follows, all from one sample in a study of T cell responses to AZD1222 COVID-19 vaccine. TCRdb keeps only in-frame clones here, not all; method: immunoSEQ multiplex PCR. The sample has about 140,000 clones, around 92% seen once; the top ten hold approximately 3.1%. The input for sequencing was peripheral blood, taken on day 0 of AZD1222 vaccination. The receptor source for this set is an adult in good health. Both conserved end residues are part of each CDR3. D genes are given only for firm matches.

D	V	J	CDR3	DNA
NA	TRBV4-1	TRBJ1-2	CASSQDPSAANYGYTF	TGCGCCAGCAGCCAAGATCCATCCGCGGCTAACTATGGCTACACCTTC
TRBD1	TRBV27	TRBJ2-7	CASSLLGQGSHEQYF	TGTGCCAGCAGTTTATTGGGACAGGGGTCCCACGAGCAGTACTTC
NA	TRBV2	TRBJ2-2	CASSVRGGRDTGELFF	TGTGCCAGCAGTGTAAGGGGGGGCAGGGACACCGGGGAGCTGTTTTTT
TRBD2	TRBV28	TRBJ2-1	CASSPSGLAGGEQFF	TGTGCCAGCAGTCCATCGGGACTAGCGGGAGGTGAGCAGTTCTTC
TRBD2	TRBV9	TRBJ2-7	CATLSGGVYYEQYF	TGTGCCACCCTCAGCGGGGGGGTATATTACGAGCAGTACTTC
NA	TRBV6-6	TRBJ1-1	CASSPVTAQGLDTEAFF	TGTGCCAGCAGTCCTGTGACAGCTCAAGGACTCGACACTGAAGCTTTCTTT
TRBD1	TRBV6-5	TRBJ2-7	CASSYSDRGSYEQYF	TGTGCCAGCAGTTACTCGGACAGGGGGTCCTACGAGCAGTACTTC
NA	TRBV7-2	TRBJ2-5	CASSPRRMGRETQYF	TGTGCCAGCAGCCCCAGACGGATGGGTAGGGAGACCCAGTACTTC
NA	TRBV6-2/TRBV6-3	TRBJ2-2	CASSYSSTGNGELFF	TGTGCCAGCAGTTACTCATCTACAGGGAACGGGGAGCTGTTTTTT
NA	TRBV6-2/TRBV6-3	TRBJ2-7	CASSYSGLPEEQYF	TGTGCCAGCAGTTACTCGGGCCTCCCGGAGGAGCAGTACTTC